The 15 T cell receptor beta chains listed next were all sequenced from one sample in a study of T cell responses to AZD1222 COVID-19 vaccine. Profiled with immunoSEQ multiplex PCR; TCRdb holds only in-frame clones, not every one. The table has some 130,000 clones, 88% seen once. This specimen consisted of peripheral blood, obtained on day 0 of MenACWY control vaccination. The receptors shown here come from an adult in good health.

The rearrangement links TRBV5-1 to TRBJ1-2, with D hard to call. This CDR3 comprises 13 residues. V was shortened by 3 bases and J by 3 bases, with 9 bases between the two germline ends. The germline V gene has CDR1 SGHRS and CDR2 YFSETQ. The CDR3 DNA reads TGCGCCAGCAGCTCGGACGGAGACTATGGCTACACCTTC. It codes for CASSSDGDYGYTF.

The rearrangement links TRBV6-2 or TRBV6-3 to TRBJ2-3; D tentatively reads TRBD1 or TRBD2 (6 bases each). The CDR3 spans 15 residues. Germline CDR1 reads MNHEY; CDR2 reads SVGEGT. Trimming removed 5 bases at V and 7 bases at J, with 19 bases between. The CDR3 DNA follows: TGTGCCAGCAGTCCACTAGGAGGGGGATTAAATACGCAGTATTTT. Translation: CASSPLGGGLNTQYF.

The CDR3 DNA reads TGTGCCAGTAGTAGTGGATCTCCCTACGAGCAGTACTTC. Translating it yields CASSSGSPYEQYF. The rearrangement joins TRBV19 to TRBJ2-7; D unresolved. The ends were cut back, 4 bases at V and 2 bases at J, with 9 bases in the middle. Per germline, CDR1 LNHDA and CDR2 SQIVND (reference sequence). The CDR3 loop spans 13 amino acids. Variable domain in full (rest from reference TRBV19 and TRBJ2-7): DGGITQSPKYLFRKEGQNVTLSCEQNLNHDAMYWYRQDPGQGLRLIYYSQIVNDFQKGDIAEGYSVSREKKESFPLTVTSAQKNPTAFYLCASSSGSPYEQYFGPGTRLTVT.

The chain uses TRBV24-1 and TRBJ2-2, with D unresolved. Germline CDR1 and CDR2: KGHDR and SFDVKD. The CDR3 totals 12 residues. V was trimmed by 4 bases and J by 7 bases, leaving 6 bases between them. The CDR3 loop reads CATSEWVGELFF. CDR3 DNA: TGTGCCACCAGTGAGTGGGTCGGGGAGCTGTTTTTT.

V usage is TRBV9 and J usage is TRBJ1-2; no clear D gene. V lost 3 bases and J lost 6, with 9 bases in between. The germline gives CDR1 SGDLS, CDR2 YYNGEE. This CDR3 is 12 amino acids long. CDR3 amino acids: CASSGSPHGYTF. CDR3 nucleotide sequence: TGTGCCAGCAGCGGCTCCCCCCATGGCTACACCTTC.

This rearrangement joins TRBV28 to TRBJ1-1; no firm D call. This CDR3 spans 15 amino acids. Germline CDR1 reads MDHEN; CDR2 reads SYDVKM. V dropped 3 bases and J dropped 2 bases, with 13 bases sitting between them. DNA of the CDR3: TGTGCCAGCAGTTTCGGCCTACACCCAAACACTGAAGCTTTCTTT. It translates to CASSFGLHPNTEAFF. Based on the CDR3 plus reference TRBV28 and TRBJ1-1, the full variable domain is DVKVTQSSRYLVKRTGEKVFLECVQDMDHENMFWYRQDPGLGLRLIYFSYDVKMKEKGDIPEGYSVSREKKERFSLILESASTNQTSMYLCASSFGLHPNTEAFFGQGTRLTVV.

The genes are TRBV5-6 and TRBJ2-6; no firm D call. Germline CDR1 SGHDT, CDR2 YYEEEE. Between the trimmed V and J ends, which lost 3 bases and 5 bases, there was a span of 6 bases. There are 13 residues in the CDR3. The CDR3 DNA follows: TGTGCCAGCAGCTCTGGAAGGGCCAACGTCCTGACTTTC. Protein sequence: CASSSGRANVLTF.

This chain uses TRBV18 with TRBJ2-1, with TRBD2 matching over 10 bases. The CDR3 covers 15 residues. V shed 0 bases, J shed 7 bases, and the junction held 3 bases outside the gene matches. CDR1 is KGHSH, CDR2 LQKENI, per germline. CDR3 sequence reads: CASSPPSGRGNEQFF. The CDR3 DNA follows: TGTGCCAGCTCACCACCGAGCGGGAGGGGGAATGAGCAGTTCTTC.

The sample holds a few counts of this clone. For the CDR3, the DNA is TGTGCCAGCGGACTAGCGGATACAGATACGCAGTATTTT. It is translated as CASGLADTDTQYF. This chain links TRBV5-4 with TRBJ2-3, with 10 bases that match TRBD2. V shed 7 bases and J 3 bases; nucleotides not matched to a gene: 2. The CDR3 runs to 13 residues. The germline V gene encodes CDR1 SGHNT and CDR2 YYREEE (reference sequence).

J is TRBJ1-3 and V is TRBV18, with D tentatively TRBD1 (6 bases). This CDR3 has 16 amino acids. Trimming removed 8 bases from V and 0 bases from J, with 17 bases in between. The V gene's germline CDR1 is KGHSH and CDR2 LQKENI. CDR3 residues: CASRRQGPLSGNTIYF. The CDR3 DNA reads TGTGCCAGCCGGCGTCAGGGGCCCCTCTCTGGAAACACCATATATTTT.

The rearrangement uses TRBV5-1 and TRBJ2-4; 12 positions match TRBD2. This CDR3 is built from 14 residues. CDR1 SGHRS and CDR2 YFSETQ come from the germline V gene. J was trimmed by 6 bases and V by 7 bases; bases with no gene match: 5. The CDR3, as DNA: TGCGCCAGCGCCCCGACTAGCGGGGGAAACATTCAGTACTTC. Translating gives CASAPTSGGNIQYF.

The J gene is TRBJ1-2, the V gene TRBV6-1; D gene unclear. The CDR3 covers 14 residues. CDR1 and CDR2 (germline): MNHNS, SASEGT. V was shortened by 0 bases and J by 3 bases, with 8 bases between the two germline ends. CDR3 loop: CASSEAGADYGYTF. The CDR3, as DNA: TGTGCCAGCAGTGAAGCCGGAGCGGACTATGGCTACACCTTC.

This chain joins TRBV3-1 (or the pseudogene TRBV3-2) and TRBJ1-5; possible D gene TRBD1, 6 bases. Looked up from germline, CDR1 is LGHDT and CDR2 is YNNKEL (reference sequence). CDR3 length: 15 amino acids. V lost 0 bases, J lost 6 bases, and 12 bases lay in between. CDR3 bases: TGTGCCAGCAGCCAAGATCTCTCCAGGGGTCAGCCCCAGCATTTT. Its translation is CASSQDLSRGQPQHF.

The chain recombines TRBV4-1 with TRBJ1-5; D is perhaps TRBD1 (5 bases). The length of the CDR3 is 16 residues. V lost 0 bases and J 1 base, leaving 10 bases between the germline ends. Germline CDR1 reads MGHRA; CDR2 reads YSYEKL. The CDR3, as DNA: TGCGCCAGCAGCCAAGAAGACAGTTTGAGCAATCAGCCCCAGCATTTT. This translates into CASSQEDSLSNQPQHF.

The V gene is TRBV7-6, the J gene TRBJ2-7; D is uncertain. V was shortened by 5 bases and J by 5 bases, with 22 bases between the two germline ends. The CDR3 loop spans 16 amino acids. From germline, CDR1 is SGHVS and CDR2 FNYEAQ. The CDR3 sequence is CASSRSGPTSSNEQYF. The CDR3 DNA sequence: TGTGCCAGCAGCCGATCCGGGCCCACCAGTAGTAACGAGCAGTACTTC.